The present T cell receptor (beta chain) was sequenced within a study of cytomegalovirus exposure and HLA in healthy donors. Study-wide results and caveats: No immune exposure information besides CMV serostatus was available.

The study ran its PCR with 60 Vbeta and 13 Jbeta primers. The repertoire was sequenced with immunoSEQ multiplex PCR; TCRdb's copy has only in-frame clones and lacks some. Among around 150,000 clones listed, 63% were seen once. Germline V gene data show CDR1 as LGHNA and CDR2 as YNFKEQ. The CDR3 runs 14 residues. After removal of 1 base from V and 7 bases from J, the junction contained 0 bases not matched to a gene. As regards this clone: Its antigen is unidentified.

The origin of this receptor is a woman in her sixties in good health and CMV-seropositive. This chain links TRBV4-2 with TRBJ2-1; 11 nucleotides match TRBD2. Sequences were obtained from PBMCs. The CDR3, as DNA: TGTGCCAGCAGCCAAGGACTAGCGGGAAATGAGCAGTTCTTC. This translates into CASSQGLAGNEQFF.